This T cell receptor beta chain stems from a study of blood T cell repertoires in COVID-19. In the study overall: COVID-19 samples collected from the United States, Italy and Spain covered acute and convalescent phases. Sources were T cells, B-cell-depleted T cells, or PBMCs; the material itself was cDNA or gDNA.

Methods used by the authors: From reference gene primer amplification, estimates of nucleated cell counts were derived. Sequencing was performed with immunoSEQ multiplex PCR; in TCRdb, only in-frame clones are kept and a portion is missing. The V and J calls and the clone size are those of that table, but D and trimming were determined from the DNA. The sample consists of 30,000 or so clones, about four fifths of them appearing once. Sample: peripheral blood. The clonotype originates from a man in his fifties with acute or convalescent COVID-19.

The CDR3 region has the DNA TGCGCCAGCAGCTTGGCTGCAGTCTACGAGCAGTACTTC. Protein sequence: CASSLAAVYEQYF. J is TRBJ2-7 and V is TRBV5-1, with no clear D. Trimming left V 0 bases short and J 3 bases short, with 7 bases between. The V gene's germline CDR1 is SGHRS and CDR2 YFSETQ. CDR3 size: 13 residues.